This TCR beta chain was recorded in a study of identical twins' blood T cells. Study-wide findings and caveats: Twins shared more top CDR3 clonotypes than unrelated donors did.

To note about this clonotype: Its antigen is as yet unknown.

The three twin pairs were reared together, likely meeting the same infections. From the 5' RACE reads, TCRdb called clonotypes with MiXCR, one entry per CDR3 protein. The table shows 350,000 to 450,000 distinct CDR3 sequences, with roughly 27% occurring only once. The source of this sequence is a woman aged 18 to 50 in good health. Sequenced sample: PBMCs.

CDR3: CASSQEAGQGQPQHF. CDR3 bases: TGTGCCAGCAGCCAAGAAGCAGGACAGGGTCAGCCCCAGCATTTT. The chain recombines TRBV3-1 with TRBJ1-5; TRBD1 agrees at 8 bases. Germline-derived CDR1 and CDR2 are LGHDT and YNNKEL (reference sequence). This CDR3 contains 15 residues. Trimming at V came to 0 bases and at J to 6 bases, leaving 4 bases not matched to a gene. Drawing the rest from reference TRBV3-1 and TRBJ1-5, the complete variable domain is DTAVSQTPKYLVTQMGNDKSIKCEQNLGHDTMYWYKQDSKKFLKIMFSYNNKELIINETVPNRFSPKSPDKAHLNLHINSLELGDSAVYFCASSQEAGQGQPQHFGDGTRLSIL.